This T cell receptor beta chain comes out of a study of blood T cell repertoires in COVID-19. About the research overall: The United States, Italy and Spain were the sources of the acute and convalescent COVID-19 samples. T cells, B-cell-depleted T cells, or PBMCs supplied cDNA or gDNA.

In germline, CDR1 is MGHRA, CDR2 YSYEKL. The CDR3 runs 17 residues. The V gene end was trimmed by 0 bases and the J gene end by 7 bases; junction bases not matched to a gene: 9. Repertoires were generated with immunoSEQ multiplex PCR, while TCRdb's copy carries only in-frame clones and drops some. Of approximately 100,000 clones in the sample, 80% to 95% were seen once. Sequences were obtained from peripheral blood. The rearrangement uses TRBV4-1 and TRBJ2-1; 10 positions agree with TRBD2. This receptor was taken from a man over 45 with active COVID-19. For the CDR3, the DNA is TGCGCCAGCAGCCAAGAAAGGGGAGCGGGAGGGGCAAATGAGCAGTTCTTC. Residues: CASSQERGAGGANEQFF.